This T cell receptor beta chain was observed in a study of blood T cell repertoires in COVID-19. Study information: The United States, Italy and Spain supplied acute and convalescent COVID-19 samples. Sample material is recorded as cDNA or gDNA derived from T cells, B-cell-depleted T cells, or PBMCs.

Original analysis: Reference gene primer amplification yielded estimated nucleated cell counts. Sequencing used immunoSEQ multiplex PCR; TCRdb keeps in-frame clones, though not all of them. The DNA gave D and trimming, while V, J and clone size come from that table. The sample shows 95,000 to 110,000 clones, approximately 84% of them seen only once. The CDR3 consists of 9 residues. CDR1 is MDHEN, CDR2 SYDVKM, per germline. Trimming shortened V by 11 bases and J by 3 bases, and 4 bases separated the two germline ends. The sequence derives from a man aged 60 to 69 with acute or convalescent COVID-19. J is TRBJ1-1 and V is TRBV28, with D uncertain. Sequenced sample: peripheral blood. The CDR3: CAGDTEAFF. The CDR3 coding sequence is TGTGCCGGAGACACTGAAGCTTTCTTT.